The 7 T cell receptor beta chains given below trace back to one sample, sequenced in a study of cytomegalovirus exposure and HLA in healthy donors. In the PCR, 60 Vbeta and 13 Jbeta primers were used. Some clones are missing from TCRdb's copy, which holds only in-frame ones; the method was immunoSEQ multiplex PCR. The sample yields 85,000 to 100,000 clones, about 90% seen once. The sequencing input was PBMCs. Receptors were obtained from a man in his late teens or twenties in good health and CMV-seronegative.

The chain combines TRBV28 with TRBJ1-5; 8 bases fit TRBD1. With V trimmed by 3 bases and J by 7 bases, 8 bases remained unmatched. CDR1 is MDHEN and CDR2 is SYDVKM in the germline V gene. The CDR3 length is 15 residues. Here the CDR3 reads CASSFLPGGRQPQHF. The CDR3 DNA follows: TGTGCCAGCAGTTTTTTGCCAGGGGGCAGGCAGCCCCAGCATTTT. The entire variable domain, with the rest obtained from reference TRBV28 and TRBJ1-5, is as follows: DVKVTQSSRYLVKRTGEKVFLECVQDMDHENMFWYRQDPGLGLRLIYFSYDVKMKEKGDIPEGYSVSREKKERFSLILESASTNQTSMYLCASSFLPGGRQPQHFGDGTRLSIL.

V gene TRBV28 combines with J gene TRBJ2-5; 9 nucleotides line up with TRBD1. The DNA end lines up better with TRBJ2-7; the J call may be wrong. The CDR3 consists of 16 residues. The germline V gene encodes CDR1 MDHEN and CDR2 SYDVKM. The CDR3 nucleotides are TGTGCCAGCCTGGACTCCGGGACAGGGAGGACCTACGAGCAGTACTTC. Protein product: CASLDSGTGRTYEQYF.

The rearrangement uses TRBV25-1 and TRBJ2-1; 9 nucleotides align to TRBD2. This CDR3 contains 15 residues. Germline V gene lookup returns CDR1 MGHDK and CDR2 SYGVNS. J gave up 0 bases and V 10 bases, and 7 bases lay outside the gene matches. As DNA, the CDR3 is TGTGCCACCCGACTAGCGGATAGCTCCTACAATGAGCAGTTCTTC. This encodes CATRLADSSYNEQFF.

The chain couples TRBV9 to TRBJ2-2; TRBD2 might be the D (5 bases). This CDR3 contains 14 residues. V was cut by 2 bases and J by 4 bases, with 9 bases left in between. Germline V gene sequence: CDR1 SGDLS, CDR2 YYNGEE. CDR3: CASSVSGFTGELFF. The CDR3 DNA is TGTGCCAGCAGCGTCAGCGGTTTCACCGGGGAGCTGTTTTTT.

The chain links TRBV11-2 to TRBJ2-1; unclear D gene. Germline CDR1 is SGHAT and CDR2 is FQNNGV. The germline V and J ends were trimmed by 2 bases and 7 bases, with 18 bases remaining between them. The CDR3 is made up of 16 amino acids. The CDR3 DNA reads TGTGCCAGCAGCTTAAAGATATCTGGATTGCGGAATGAGCAGTTCTTC. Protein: CASSLKISGLRNEQFF.

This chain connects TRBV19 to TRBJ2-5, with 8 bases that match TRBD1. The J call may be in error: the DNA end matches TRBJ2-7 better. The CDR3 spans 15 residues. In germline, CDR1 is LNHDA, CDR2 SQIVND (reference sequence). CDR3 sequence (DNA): TGTGCCAGTAGTACAGGGACAGGTCGAACCTACGAGCAGTACTTC. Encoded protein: CASSTGTGRTYEQYF.

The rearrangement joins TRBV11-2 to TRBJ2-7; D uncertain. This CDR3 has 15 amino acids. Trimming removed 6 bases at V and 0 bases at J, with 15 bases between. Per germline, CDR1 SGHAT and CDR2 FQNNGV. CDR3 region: CASSPREVSSYEQYF. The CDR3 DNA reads TGTGCCAGCAGTCCACGAGAGGTTAGCTCCTACGAGCAGTACTTC.